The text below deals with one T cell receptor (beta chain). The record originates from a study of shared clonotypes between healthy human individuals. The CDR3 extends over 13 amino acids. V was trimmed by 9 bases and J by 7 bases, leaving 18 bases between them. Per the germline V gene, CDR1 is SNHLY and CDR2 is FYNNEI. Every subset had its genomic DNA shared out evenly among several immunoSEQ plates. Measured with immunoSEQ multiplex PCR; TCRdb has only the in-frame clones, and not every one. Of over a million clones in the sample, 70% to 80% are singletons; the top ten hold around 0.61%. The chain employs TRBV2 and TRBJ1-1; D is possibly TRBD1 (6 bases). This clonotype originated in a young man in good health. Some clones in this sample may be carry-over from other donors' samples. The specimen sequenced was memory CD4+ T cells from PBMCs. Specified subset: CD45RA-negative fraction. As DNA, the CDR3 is TGTGCCAGTGGGGGGCAATCCGAAGGTGAAGCTTTCTTT. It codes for CASGGQSEGEAFF.